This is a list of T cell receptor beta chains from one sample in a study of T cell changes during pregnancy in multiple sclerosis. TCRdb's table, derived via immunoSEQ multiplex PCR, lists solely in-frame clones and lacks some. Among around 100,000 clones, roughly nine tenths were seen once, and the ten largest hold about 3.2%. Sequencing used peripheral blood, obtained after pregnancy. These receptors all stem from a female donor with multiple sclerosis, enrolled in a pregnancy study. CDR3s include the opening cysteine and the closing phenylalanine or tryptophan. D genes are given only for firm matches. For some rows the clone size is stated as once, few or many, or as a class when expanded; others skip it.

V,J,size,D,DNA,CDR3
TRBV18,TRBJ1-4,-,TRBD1,TGTGCCAGCTCGTATCAGGGGGCCGATAATGAAAAACTGTTTTTT,CASSYQGADNEKLFF
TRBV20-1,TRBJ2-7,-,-,TGCAGTGCTCGGGGTACCTACGAGCAGTACTTC,CSARGTYEQYF
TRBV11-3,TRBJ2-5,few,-,TGTGCCAGCAGCTTATCGACGCGGGAGACCCAGTACTTC,CASSLSTRETQYF
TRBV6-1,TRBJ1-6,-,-,TGTGCCAGCAGTGAAAGTCCCAGGGTTAATTCACCCCTCCACTTT,CASSESPRVNSPLHF
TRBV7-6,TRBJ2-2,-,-,TGTGCCAGCAGCCCTGACGCCGGGACAGCGGGGCTGTTTTTT,CASSPDAGTAGLFF
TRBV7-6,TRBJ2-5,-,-,TGTGCCAGCAGCCTAGGGTTCTTTAGCTCTAAAGAGACCCAGTACTTC,CASSLGFFSSKETQYF
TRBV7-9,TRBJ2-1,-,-,TGTGCCAGCAGCCGTAATTTAGAGGAGCAGTTCTTC,CASSRNLEEQFF
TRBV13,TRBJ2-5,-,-,TGTGCCAGCAGCCGAGCGCAAGAGACCCAGTACTTC,CASSRAQETQYF
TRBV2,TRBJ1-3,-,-,TGTGCCAGCAGAGAGCGCAGCTCTGGAAACACCATATATTTT,CASRERSSGNTIYF
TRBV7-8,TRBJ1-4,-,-,TGTGCCAGCAGCCCCTCCCGGGGAGTGGACAGCAGAAATGAAAAACTGTTTTTT,CASSPSRGVDSRNEKLFF
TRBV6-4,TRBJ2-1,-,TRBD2,TGTGCCAGCAGTAAGACTAGCGGGGGTAACAATGAGCAGTTCTTC,CASSKTSGGNNEQFF
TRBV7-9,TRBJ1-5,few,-,TGTGCCAGCAGCTTAGCGGAAGGGGCCTACAATCAGCCCCAGCATTTT,CASSLAEGAYNQPQHF
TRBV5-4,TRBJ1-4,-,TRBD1,TGTGCCAGCAGCTTGGGACAGGGGAAGATGGAAAAACTGTTTTTT,CASSLGQGKMEKLFF
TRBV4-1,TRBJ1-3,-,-,TGCGCCAGCAGGGCCAGCTCTGGAAACACCATATATTTT,CASRASSGNTIYF
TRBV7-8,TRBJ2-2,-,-,TGTGCCAGCACCAATAGTAGGAGGGTGAACACCGGGGAGCTGTTTTTT,CASTNSRRVNTGELFF
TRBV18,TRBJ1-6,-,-,TGTGCCAGCTCACCTCCCGACAATAATTCACCCCTCCACTTT,CASSPPDNNSPLHF
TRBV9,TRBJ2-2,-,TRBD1,TGTGCCAGCAGCGTAGCGGGACAGGACACGTCGAACACCGGGGAGCTGTTTTTT,CASSVAGQDTSNTGELFF
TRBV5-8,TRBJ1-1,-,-,TGTGCCAGCAGCTTTATGGAGGGGAACACTGAAGCTTTCTTT,CASSFMEGNTEAFF
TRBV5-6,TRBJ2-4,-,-,TGTGCCAGCAGCTTGGGCGGGGGCGGTTACATTCAGTACTTC,CASSLGGGGYIQYF
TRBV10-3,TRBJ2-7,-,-,TGTGCCATCAGTGGAGGGTATGCCTACGAGCAGTACTTC,CAISGGYAYEQYF
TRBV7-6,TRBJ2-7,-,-,TGTGCCAGCAGCTTAGCGGGAGGTGATTCCTACGAGCAGTACTTC,CASSLAGGDSYEQYF
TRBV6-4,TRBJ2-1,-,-,TGTGCCAGCAGTTATACCCGACAAGGTCCCTACAATGAGCAGTTCTTC,CASSYTRQGPYNEQFF
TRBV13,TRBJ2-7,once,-,TGTGCCAGCAGCCCTTCGGTAGAGCAGTACTTC,CASSPSVEQYF
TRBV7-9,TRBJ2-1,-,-,TGTGCCAGCAGACAGACTAGCTCCTACAATGAGCAGTTCTTC,CASRQTSSYNEQFF
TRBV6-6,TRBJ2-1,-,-,TGTGCCAGCAGGAGGATTAGTAATGTTCATGAGCAGTTCTTC,CASRRISNVHEQFF
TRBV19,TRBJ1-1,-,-,TGTGCCAGTAGTATCTCAGGGGACACTGAAGCTTTCTTT,CASSISGDTEAFF
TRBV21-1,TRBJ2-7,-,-,TGTGCCAGCAGCTCGACAGGGATGGGGGCCTACGAGCAGTACTTC,CASSSTGMGAYEQYF
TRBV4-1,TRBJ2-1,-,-,TGCGCCAGCAGCCAAGGTCTAAATGAGCAGTTCTTC,CASSQGLNEQFF
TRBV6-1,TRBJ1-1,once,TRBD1,TGTGCCAGCAGGGTAGACAGGGGGGATGCCACTGAAGCTTTCTTT,CASRVDRGDATEAFF
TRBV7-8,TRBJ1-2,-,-,TGTGCCAGCAGCACCGGACAGAGCTATGGCTACACCTTC,CASSTGQSYGYTF
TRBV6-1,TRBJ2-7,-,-,TGTGCCAGCAGTCAGACCCACGGGGTGGGCGAGCAGTACTTC,CASSQTHGVGEQYF
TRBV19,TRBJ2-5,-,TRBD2,TGTGCCAGTAGCATACTAGCGGGGAGGTCTGAGACCCAGTACTTC,CASSILAGRSETQYF
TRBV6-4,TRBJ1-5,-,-,TGTGCCAGCAGTGATCTCAGGGGCTGGGGTCAGCCCCAGCATTTT,CASSDLRGWGQPQHF
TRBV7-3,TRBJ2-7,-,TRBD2,TGTGCCAGCAGCTTATCTAGCGGGGGGGCGGCCGAGCAGTACTTC,CASSLSSGGAAEQYF
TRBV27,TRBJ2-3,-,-,TGTGCCAGCAGTCTAATTGGGGCCTTCCATACGCAGTATTTT,CASSLIGAFHTQYF
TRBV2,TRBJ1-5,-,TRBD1,TGTGCCAGCAGTGAGGACAGGGGAGAAGGTCAGCCCCAGCATTTT,CASSEDRGEGQPQHF
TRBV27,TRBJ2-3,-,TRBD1,TGTGCCAGCTCAAAAGGGACAGGGTGGGCAGATACGCAGTATTTT,CASSKGTGWADTQYF